This is a list of T cell receptor beta chains from one sample in a study of shared clonotypes between healthy human individuals. Produced via immunoSEQ multiplex PCR; TCRdb's table is partial and in-frame only. Of over 2 million clones listed, approximately 95% are singletons. The source material was naive CD4+ T cells sorted from blood. The receptor source for this set is a man aged 18 to 30 in good health. The CDR3 runs from the conserved cysteine through the conserved F or W. Fields, in order: clone size, J gene, V gene, D gene, CDR3 DNA, CDR3 protein. A D gene is named only where the DNA matches it firmly. Clone size is given for some rows only: seen once, a few or many times, or a class if the clone is expanded.

>-|TRBJ2-1|TRBV14|-
TGTGCCAGCAGCCCCCCCCCGGGGTACAATGAGCAGTTCTTC
CASSPPPGYNEQFF
>-|TRBJ2-2|TRBV7-2|-
TGTGCCAGCAGCTTGGGGGGAAAATCCGGGGAGCTGTTTTTT
CASSLGGKSGELFF
>-|TRBJ1-3|TRBV12-5|TRBD1
TGTGCTAGTGGTCCGAGACAGGGGAGAAACACCATATATTTT
CASGPRQGRNTIYF
>once|TRBJ2-7|TRBV5-1|-
TGCGCCAGCAGCTTGGGCGCAGGGATCCGGTACGAGCAGTACTTC
CASSLGAGIRYEQYF
>-|TRBJ2-1|TRBV19|-
TGTGCCAGTAGTATTGAGGAGGAACACCATGAGCAGTTCTTC
CASSIEEEHHEQFF
>-|TRBJ2-7|TRBV6-1|-
TGTGCCAGCAGGACGGGAGTCGCCTACGAGCAGTACTTC
CASRTGVAYEQYF
>once|TRBJ1-4|TRBV5-4|TRBD1
TGTGCCAGCAGCTGGACAGGGGAAGAAAAACTGTTTTTT
CASSWTGEEKLFF
>-|TRBJ1-5|TRBV5-6|-
TGTGCCAGCAGCTTGGGACAGATTTATAGCAATCAGCCCCAGCATTTT
CASSLGQIYSNQPQHF
>-|TRBJ1-6|TRBV7-9|-
TGTGCCAGCAGTCCTCAGGGGAGGACCTATAATTCACCCCTCCACTTT
CASSPQGRTYNSPLHF
>-|TRBJ2-7|TRBV6-5|-
TGTGCCAGCTCCAATAGTGGGGTAAGGGCCTACGAGCAGTACTTC
CASSNSGVRAYEQYF
>-|TRBJ2-7|TRBV18|-
TGTGCCAGCTCACGAAGGGATGGCCCGAGCTCCTACGAGCAGTACTTC
CASSRRDGPSSYEQYF
>-|TRBJ2-1|TRBV7-3|-
TGTGCCAGCAGCTTAAATCAGGGGCTCTACAATGAGCAGTTCTTC
CASSLNQGLYNEQFF
>-|TRBJ2-6|TRBV29-1|-
TGCACTGATCGCGTCTCTGGGGCCAACGTCCTGACTTTC
CTDRVSGANVLTF
>once|TRBJ2-7|TRBV10-1|TRBD1
TGCGCCAGCAGTCAAAGGACAGGGTCCTACGAGCAGTACTTC
CASSQRTGSYEQYF
>-|TRBJ1-2|TRBV9|-
TGTGCCAGCAGCGTAGGTCTTGTTGCGCCGGGAGCTAACTATGGCTACACCTTC
CASSVGLVAPGANYGYTF
>-|TRBJ1-4|TRBV18|-
TGTGCCAGCTCACCACAGTCTGCGGATGAAAAACTGTTTTTT
CASSPQSADEKLFF
>-|TRBJ2-7|TRBV7-9|-
TGTGCCAGCAGCTTAGAGAGTCGGGACGAGCAGTACTTC
CASSLESRDEQYF
>-|TRBJ2-1|TRBV19|TRBD2
TGTGCCAGTAGTATCCGAACTAGCGGGTACTACAATGAGCAGTTCTTC
CASSIRTSGYYNEQFF
>-|TRBJ2-7|TRBV27|-
TGTGCCAGCAGTTTTTTAGGGACTCAGGTGCAGTACTTC
CASSFLGTQVQYF
>-|TRBJ1-5|TRBV5-1|TRBD1
TGCGCCAGCAGAGCCGGGACAGAAGTCAATCAGCCCCAGCATTTT
CASRAGTEVNQPQHF
>-|TRBJ2-1|TRBV6-5|TRBD2
TGTGCCAGCAGTCGGACTAGTGTTATGAATGAGCAGTTCTTC
CASSRTSVMNEQFF
>-|TRBJ2-2|TRBV4-3|TRBD1
TGCGCCAGCAGCCAGCCGGGACAGGGTCTCGGGGAGCTGTTTTTT
CASSQPGQGLGELFF
>-|TRBJ1-5|TRBV6-5|-
TGTGCCAGCAGTAGCACGGGGGGCAGCAATCAGCCCCAGCATTTT
CASSSTGGSNQPQHF
>-|TRBJ2-2|TRBV7-6|-
TGTGCCAGCAGTCAATCAGACAGCAACACCGGGGAGCTGTTTTTT
CASSQSDSNTGELFF
>-|TRBJ1-2|TRBV6-6|-
TGTGCCAGCACTTCGGGGTTACATGGCTACACCTTC
CASTSGLHGYTF
>-|TRBJ1-3|TRBV27|-
TGTGCCAGCAGGTCGGGGTCCTCTGGAAACACCATATATTTT
CASRSGSSGNTIYF
>-|TRBJ2-3|TRBV7-6|-
TGTGCCAGCAGCTTAGCATTATCAGATACGCAGTATTTT
CASSLALSDTQYF
>-|TRBJ2-7|TRBV7-2|TRBD1
TGTGCCAGCAGTACAGGGGGCGCTTTAGGCGAGCAGTACTTC
CASSTGGALGEQYF
>-|TRBJ1-2|TRBV29-1|TRBD1
TGCAGCGTTGGGGTTGGACAGGGGAATGGCTACACCTTC
CSVGVGQGNGYTF
>-|TRBJ1-2|TRBV6-1|-
TGTGCCAGCAGTGTTAACCCAGGGAGCGATGGCTACACCTTC
CASSVNPGSDGYTF
>-|TRBJ2-3|TRBV9|-
TGTGCCAGCAGCAAGGGGAATGGGAACACAGATACGCAGTATTTT
CASSKGNGNTDTQYF
>-|TRBJ1-6|TRBV6-5|TRBD1
TGTGCCAGCCGGGACAGCTCCTATAATTCACCCCTCCACTTT
CASRDSSYNSPLHF
>-|TRBJ1-2|TRBV9|-
TGTGCCAGCAGCGTACATTGGGGGGGACACTATGGCTACACCTTC
CASSVHWGGHYGYTF
>-|TRBJ2-1|TRBV27|-
TGTGCCAGCAGTTTCCTCCAAGGCTCCTACAATGAGCAGTTCTTC
CASSFLQGSYNEQFF
>-|TRBJ2-5|TRBV25-1|TRBD1
TGTGCCAGCAACCCCGGGACAGCCTTGCAAGAGACCCAGTACTTC
CASNPGTALQETQYF
>-|TRBJ2-3|TRBV10-3|-
TGTGCCATCAGTGAGTCGGGGACCAGGAACACAGATACGCAGTATTTT
CAISESGTRNTDTQYF
>few|TRBJ2-7|TRBV5-1|-
TGCGCCAGCAGCTTGGAACCTTACGAGCAGTACTTC
CASSLEPYEQYF
>-|TRBJ1-4|TRBV7-9|-
TGTGCCAGCAGCTTCTTATTCGCAACTAATGAAAAACTGTTTTTT
CASSFLFATNEKLFF
>-|TRBJ1-4|TRBV5-1|-
TGCGCCAGCAGCCCTTGTGAACTGTTTTTT
CASSPCELFF
>-|TRBJ1-5|TRBV28|-
TGTGCCAGCACCTCTCCCCGGGGGGCTAGGGATCAGCCCCAGCATTTT
CASTSPRGARDQPQHF
>-|TRBJ1-2|TRBV7-8|-
TGTGCCAGCAGCCCAAAAACTGACTATGGCTACACCTTC
CASSPKTDYGYTF
>-|TRBJ2-7|TRBV6-5|-
TGTGCCAGCAGTCTCGGACTCCGCCACGAGCAGTACTTC
CASSLGLRHEQYF
>-|TRBJ2-5|TRBV5-1|TRBD2
TGCGCCAGCAGCTTGGCCCCACTCGGGAGGCAAGAGACCCAGTACTTC
CASSLAPLGRQETQYF
>once|TRBJ1-2|TRBV4-1|-
TGCGCCAGCAGCCAAGACGCGGGGATCTATGGCTACACCTTC
CASSQDAGIYGYTF
>-|TRBJ2-1|TRBV7-9|-
TGTGCCAGCAGCTCCCAACCGGGACTTACCTACAATGAGCAGTTCTTC
CASSSQPGLTYNEQFF
>-|TRBJ2-7|TRBV7-2|TRBD1
TGTGCCAGCAGCGTAGACAGGGGTCAGTACGAGCAGTACTTC
CASSVDRGQYEQYF
>-|TRBJ1-6|TRBV5-1|TRBD1
TGCGCCAGCAGCTACCGACCGGGACAGGGGAATTCACCCCTCCACTTT
CASSYRPGQGNSPLHF
>-|TRBJ2-7|TRBV28|-
TGTGCCAGCAGTTTGGCAGGGGGGGACTCCTACGAGCAGTACTTC
CASSLAGGDSYEQYF